This is a list of T cell receptor beta chains from one sample in a study of cytomegalovirus exposure and HLA in healthy donors. Sequencing was performed with immunoSEQ multiplex PCR; in TCRdb, only in-frame clones are kept and a portion is missing. The data contain roughly 330,000 clones, roughly nine tenths of them seen just once; the ten biggest clones take up over 1%. The sequenced sample consisted of PBMCs. These receptor sequences come from a woman in her twenties or thirties in good health and CMV-seropositive. CDR3s include the opening cysteine and the closing phenylalanine or tryptophan. The D gene is left open where the match is weak. For some rows the clone size is stated as once, few or many, or as a class when expanded; others skip it.

V gene	D gene	J gene	clone size	CDR3 DNA	CDR3 protein
TRBV29-1	NA	TRBJ1-1	few	TGCAGCGTTGAAATCGGGAGTATGAACACTGAAGCTTTCTTT	CSVEIGSMNTEAFF
TRBV27	TRBD1	TRBJ1-4	NA	TGTGCCAGCAGTACGGGACAGGAAAAACTGTTTTTT	CASSTGQEKLFF
TRBV29-1	NA	TRBJ2-7	NA	TGCAGCGTTGAAGGCTACGAGCAGTACTTC	CSVEGYEQYF
TRBV15	TRBD1	TRBJ2-7	NA	TGTGCCACCAGCGGACAGGGCTACGAGCAGTACTTC	CATSGQGYEQYF
TRBV4-2	NA	TRBJ2-7	NA	TGTGCCAGCCTCCAGGGGAGGGGGCAGTACTTC	CASLQGRGQYF
TRBV30	NA	TRBJ1-5	NA	TGTGCCTGGAGTGGGCGGGTAACGGGTCTACGGCAGCCCCAGCATTTT	CAWSGRVTGLRQPQHF
TRBV5-5	NA	TRBJ1-2	NA	TGTGCCAGCAGCTTGGAAAGTAAGGGACTCTCCTCGCATGGCTACACCTTC	CASSLESKGLSSHGYTF
TRBV11-3	TRBD2	TRBJ2-1	once	TGTGCCAGCAGCTTAGGACTTCAAGCGGGAGGAGGTGAGCAGTTCTTC	CASSLGLQAGGGEQFF
TRBV30	NA	TRBJ2-1	NA	TGTGCCTGGAGTGTAAGCTGGACATTGAACAATGAGCAGTTCTTC	CAWSVSWTLNNEQFF
TRBV7-8	NA	TRBJ2-2	NA	TGTGCCAGCAGCTCTCTTGGGACTTTGAACACCGGGGAGCTGTTTTTT	CASSSLGTLNTGELFF
TRBV5-1	NA	TRBJ1-4	NA	TGCGCCAGCAGCCTGTCCTTGTCAACTAATGAAAAACTGTTTTTT	CASSLSLSTNEKLFF
TRBV11-2	NA	TRBJ2-7	NA	TGTGCCAGCAGCGAGCGGTTTTCCGACTACGAGCAGTACTTC	CASSERFSDYEQYF
TRBV4-1	NA	TRBJ1-5	NA	TGCGCCAGCAGCCCTGGGTTGACGACAGAAAGCAATCAGCCCCAGCATTTT	CASSPGLTTESNQPQHF
TRBV2	NA	TRBJ2-7	NA	TGTGCCAGCGGCCCCCTCGAGCAGTACTTC	CASGPLEQYF
TRBV28	NA	TRBJ2-1	NA	TGTGCCAGCAGTTTATCTCCACACAATGAGCAGTTCTTC	CASSLSPHNEQFF
TRBV19	TRBD1	TRBJ1-3	NA	TGTGCCAGTACCGGACAGGGGGGAAACACCATATATTTT	CASTGQGGNTIYF
TRBV7-9	NA	TRBJ1-5	NA	TGTGCCAGCAGCGACGACAGGATTAGCAATCAGCCCCAGCATTTT	CASSDDRISNQPQHF
TRBV27	TRBD2	TRBJ2-7	NA	TGTGCCAGCAGTGTGACTAGCGGCTCCTACGAGCAGTACTTC	CASSVTSGSYEQYF
TRBV14	TRBD1	TRBJ2-7	NA	TGTGCCAGCAGCCACGACAGGGTCTACGAGCAGTACTTC	CASSHDRVYEQYF
TRBV25-1	NA	TRBJ1-2	NA	TGTGCCAGCAGTGAAGCGTTCGTCTACACCTTC	CASSEAFVYTF
TRBV5-4	TRBD2	TRBJ2-3	NA	TGTGCCAGCAGCTTGGTTGGGCGGGGGAGCACAGATACGCAGTATTTT	CASSLVGRGSTDTQYF
TRBV28	NA	TRBJ2-7	NA	TGTGCCAGCACCTTATCCGGGGCCTACGAGCAGTACTTC	CASTLSGAYEQYF
TRBV11-2	NA	TRBJ2-7	NA	TGTGCCAGCAGCTTAGAGAGCGTCTCCTACGAGCAGTACTTC	CASSLESVSYEQYF
TRBV30	TRBD2	TRBJ2-3	NA	TGTGCCTGGAGCCGGGGACTAGCGGGATCTGGGCCAGATACGCAGTATTTT	CAWSRGLAGSGPDTQYF
TRBV9	NA	TRBJ2-7	NA	TGTGCCAGCAGCGTAGATAGTGACTACGAGCAGTACTTC	CASSVDSDYEQYF
TRBV4-3	NA	TRBJ2-1	NA	TGCGCCAGCAGCCAAGATCGGCCGGGACCGCCCTGGGGCGAGCAGTTCTTC	CASSQDRPGPPWGEQFF
TRBV30	TRBD2	TRBJ2-6	NA	TGTGCCTGGAGTGTACGACCAGCGGGAGGATCTGGGGCCAACGTCCTGACTTTC	CAWSVRPAGGSGANVLTF
TRBV2	TRBD1	TRBJ2-5	NA	TGTGCCAGCACTCAAGACAGGGTGGAGACCCAGTACTTC	CASTQDRVETQYF
TRBV4-1	TRBD2	TRBJ2-1	NA	TGCGCCAGCAGCTTACGGACTAGCGGGGACAATGAGCAGTTCTTC	CASSLRTSGDNEQFF
TRBV6-5	NA	TRBJ1-4	NA	TGTGCCAGCAGCCCCGGGGGTGTGGATGAAAAACTGTTTTTT	CASSPGGVDEKLFF
TRBV30	NA	TRBJ1-1	NA	TGTGCCTGGAGTGTACTGGGCGTCCAGACTGTAGCTTTCTTT	CAWSVLGVQTVAFF
TRBV18	TRBD1	TRBJ2-1	NA	TGTGCCAGCTCACCAAACCGGGACAGCTACAATGAGCAGTTCTTC	CASSPNRDSYNEQFF
TRBV2	NA	TRBJ2-1	few	TGTGCCAGCTCTTCGGTGATTTACAATGAGCAGTTCTTC	CASSSVIYNEQFF
TRBV29-1	TRBD1	TRBJ1-2	NA	TGCAGCGTTGGGGCCGGGACAGGAGCTGGCTACACCTTC	CSVGAGTGAGYTF
TRBV27	NA	TRBJ2-5	NA	TGTGCCAGCAGTTTATCTGCACTAATTGAGACCCAGTACTTC	CASSLSALIETQYF
TRBV29-1	TRBD2	TRBJ2-3	NA	TGCAGCGCCCGGGGGGGCCCCTCCCCAGATACGCAGTATTTT	CSARGGPSPDTQYF
TRBV30	NA	TRBJ2-7	NA	TGTGCCTGGAGTGTACGTTGGAGGGGAGTTTACGAGCAGTACTTC	CAWSVRWRGVYEQYF
TRBV25-1	TRBD1	TRBJ1-2	NA	TGTGCCAGCACGGGACAGGGCTCAGGCTACACCTTC	CASTGQGSGYTF
TRBV7-6	NA	TRBJ2-2	NA	TGTGCCAGCAGCCCTCCAACGTCCGGGGAGCTGTTTTTT	CASSPPTSGELFF
TRBV4-2	NA	TRBJ2-7	NA	TGTGCCAGCAGCCAAGGAGGAGTGGTCGGGGCGGATGGCCAGTACTTC	CASSQGGVVGADGQYF
TRBV28	TRBD1	TRBJ1-5	NA	TGTGCCAGCAGTCCGGTCACACAGGGGGCGGATCAGCCCCAGCATTTT	CASSPVTQGADQPQHF
TRBV19	NA	TRBJ1-1	few	TGTGCCAGTAGTATAGATGGGGGTCGGAACACTGAAGCTTTCTTT	CASSIDGGRNTEAFF
TRBV7-6	NA	TRBJ1-2	NA	TGTGCCAGCAGCTTAGATGGTGGCTATGGCTACACCTTC	CASSLDGGYGYTF
TRBV9	NA	TRBJ2-3	once	TGTGCCAGCAGCGTTGGCAACACAGATACGCAGTATTTT	CASSVGNTDTQYF
TRBV9	TRBD1	TRBJ1-5	NA	TGTGCCAGCAGCGTAGAAGGGGGCCTCAATCAGCCCCAGCATTTT	CASSVEGGLNQPQHF
TRBV29-1	TRBD1	TRBJ1-2	once	TGCAGCGTCCTGGGAACAGGGGAAGATGGCTACACCTTC	CSVLGTGEDGYTF
TRBV15	TRBD2	TRBJ2-7	NA	TGTGCCACCAGCAGCCCAACTAGCGGTGCCTACGAGCAGTACTTC	CATSSPTSGAYEQYF
TRBV2	TRBD1	TRBJ1-2	NA	TGTGCCAGCAGTACCGGGACAGTATATGGCTACACCTTC	CASSTGTVYGYTF
TRBV6-1	NA	TRBJ2-1	NA	TGTGCCAGCAGTGCACCGGGCACACAGCCGTACAATGAGCAGTTCTTC	CASSAPGTQPYNEQFF
TRBV27	TRBD1	TRBJ2-7	NA	TGTGCCAGCAGTCATGGACAGGGGGCCTACGAGCAGTACTTC	CASSHGQGAYEQYF
TRBV6-5	TRBD1	TRBJ1-2	NA	TGTGCCAGCAGTCCTCGGACAGGGTATGGCTACACCTTC	CASSPRTGYGYTF
TRBV27	NA	TRBJ2-2	few	TGTGCCAGCAGTTTAAGTGCCGGGGAGCTGTTTTTT	CASSLSAGELFF
TRBV6-5	NA	TRBJ1-1	NA	TGTGCCAGCAGTTACTCATACGCGGCGAACACTGAAGCTTTCTTT	CASSYSYAANTEAFF
TRBV28	NA	TRBJ2-7	NA	TGTGCCAGCAGTACCCCTAGCTCCCTCTCCTACGAGCAGTACTTC	CASSTPSSLSYEQYF
TRBV2	TRBD1	TRBJ1-4	NA	TGTGCCAGCAGGGGACAGTTGGTGGGCGAAAAACTGTTTTTT	CASRGQLVGEKLFF